The sequence of this T cell receptor beta chain was determined in a study of blood T cells in healthy people across ages. A second PCR of 7 to 11 cycles used a sample-barcoded 5' primer and a J-beta primer mix. TCRdb recomputed calls from the 5' RACE reads with MiXCR, one row per CDR3 protein. The sample includes 550,000 to 650,000 distinct CDR3 sequences, 25% to 35% of them seen just once. Germline V gives CDR1 MNHNS, CDR2 SASEGT. V lost 0 bases and J lost 2, with 7 bases in between. CDR3 length equals 14 residues. These same records also appear under a second study, on T cells of mothers and their children.

This clonotype originated in a boy aged 2-9 years in good health. The chain recombines TRBV6-1 with TRBJ2-5; D remains unclear. The sequencing sample was made of blood. In DNA form, the CDR3 reads TGTGCCAGCAGTGAAGCGCTGGGGCAAGAGACCCAGTACTTC. Amino acid sequence: CASSEALGQETQYF.